Below are 22 T cell receptor beta chains sequenced from a single sample in a study of T-cell memory formation after mild COVID-19. TCRdb reprocessed the 5' RACE reads with MiXCR, giving one entry per CDR3 protein. The sample carries over 130,000 distinct CDR3 sequences, 13% to 15% recorded once. Material: PBMCs or a T cell subset sorted from them (not recorded which). These receptors were taken from an adult woman who had mild COVID-19 (a few samples of this study predate the infection). Cell type and time point are not known.

There are many counts of this clonotype. The chain recombines TRBV12-3 or TRBV12-4 with TRBJ2-7; D gene unclear. Between the trimmed V and J ends, which lost 5 bases and 2 bases, there was a span of 10 bases. CDR3 length: 13 amino acids. CDR3 in DNA: TGTGCCAGCAGTCTCCCATCAGCCTACGAGCAGTACTTC. It is translated as CASSLPSAYEQYF.

The chain links TRBV7-6 to TRBJ2-2; 9 bases are a match to TRBD1. Trimming cost V 6 bases and J 6 bases; bases outside gene matches: 5. Germline V gene sequence: CDR1 SGHVS, CDR2 FNYEAQ. This CDR3 contains 14 residues. In DNA form, the CDR3 reads TGTGCCAGCAGACTGGGACAGGGAGCCGGGGAGCTGTTTTTT. It is translated as CASRLGQGAGELFF.

The V gene is TRBV7-8, the J gene TRBJ2-2, with 8 bases that match TRBD2. The germline CDR1 and CDR2 sequences are SGHVS and FQNEAQ. The junction had 5 bases not matched to a gene; V was cut back by 0 bases and J by 5 bases. This CDR3 spans 16 amino acids. CDR3 sequence reads: CASSLASGVLTGELFF. As DNA, the CDR3 is TGTGCCAGCAGCTTAGCTAGCGGGGTCCTAACCGGGGAGCTGTTTTTT.

This clonotype appeared a few times. The CDR3 nucleotides read TGTGCCAGCAGCCAAGATGAGAGGGGGGGCACTGAAGCTTTCTTT. Its translation is CASSQDERGGTEAFF. The chain links TRBV4-2 to TRBJ1-1; D may be TRBD1 (6 bases). Germline lookup yields CDR1 LGHNA and CDR2 YNFKEQ. Trimming took off 0 bases at V and 4 bases at J, with 12 bases between the two ends. CDR3 length: 15 amino acids.

The chain recombines TRBV12-3 or TRBV12-4 with TRBJ2-7, with D perhaps matching TRBD2 (6 bases). The CDR3 contains 15 residues. V was cut by 3 bases and J by 5 bases, with 17 bases left in between. In DNA, the CDR3 is TGTGCCAGCAGTTTCTACGGGGGTCAGACTGACGAGCAGTACTTC. This codes for CASSFYGGQTDEQYF.

The chain recombines TRBV6-2 or TRBV6-3 with TRBJ1-1, with TRBD1 matching over 9 bases. Germline CDR1 reads MNHEY; CDR2 reads SVGEGT. CDR3 length: 14 residues. Trimming removed 7 bases from V and 3 bases from J; junction bases left unmatched: 6. The CDR3 spells CASTLTGGHTEAFF. CDR3 sequence (DNA): TGTGCCAGCACCCTGACAGGGGGGCACACTGAAGCTTTCTTT.

This clonotype was found a few times. The genes are TRBV7-2 and TRBJ2-7; 13 bases are shared with TRBD2. V gave up 5 bases and J gave up 5 bases; unmatched junction bases: 6. This CDR3 is 15 amino acids long. Germline CDR1 reads SGHTA; CDR2 reads FQGNSA. The CDR3 sequence is CASSPGLAGAHEQYF. The CDR3 coding sequence is TGTGCCAGCAGCCCCGGACTAGCGGGAGCCCACGAGCAGTACTTC.

This chain joins TRBV20-1 and TRBJ2-3, with 12 bases identical to TRBD2. This CDR3 region has 17 residues. Germline V gives CDR1 DFQATT, CDR2 SNEGSKA (reference sequence). J was trimmed by 0 bases and V by 6 bases; bases with no gene match: 10. As DNA, the CDR3 is TGCAGTGCCCGGGAGACTAGCGGGAGATTGAGCACAGATACGCAGTATTTT. Protein: CSARETSGRLSTDTQYF.

The table lists this clonotype with a few counts. This rearrangement joins TRBV7-9 to TRBJ2-5; 9 bases fit TRBD1. This CDR3 spans 17 amino acids. With 5 bases clipped from V and 5 bases from J, the junction kept 15 bases outside the gene matches. Per germline, CDR1 SEHNR and CDR2 FQNEAQ (reference sequence). The CDR3 nucleotides read TGTGCCAGCAGCGGTTACCCCCCGGGACAGGGTTTGGAGACCCAGTACTTC. Translating gives CASSGYPPGQGLETQYF.

The chain is built from TRBV6-5 and TRBJ2-1; D not resolved. V gave up 8 bases and J gave up 4 bases, with 6 bases separating them. Germline values: CDR1 MNHEY, CDR2 SVGAGI. This CDR3 has 11 residues. The CDR3 loop reads CASRVYNEQFF. In DNA form, the CDR3 reads TGTGCCAGCCGTGTTTACAATGAGCAGTTCTTC.

The chain joins TRBV9 to TRBJ2-3; D is unresolved. The germline CDR1 and CDR2 sequences are SGDLS and YYNGEE. Trimming stripped 0 bases from V and 4 bases from J, with 9 bases between. The CDR3 covers 14 residues. The CDR3 region has the DNA TGTGCCAGCAGCGTAGCCTCTGGGTCAGATACGCAGTATTTT. Amino acids: CASSVASGSDTQYF.

This rearrangement joins TRBV4-1 to TRBJ2-5; D gene ambiguous. V lost 3 bases, J lost 5 bases, and 13 bases lay in between. The length of the CDR3 is 14 residues. Germline V gene lookup returns CDR1 MGHRA and CDR2 YSYEKL. The CDR3 DNA reads as TGCGCCAGCAGCCAGGGGAATGGTGGTGAGACCCAGTACTTC. Its protein product is CASSQGNGGETQYF.

This clonotype has ten or more counts. The chain uses TRBV7-6 and TRBJ2-7, with 7 bases fitting TRBD1. CDR1 and CDR2 from the germline V gene are SGHVS and FNYEAQ. CDR3 length: 15 residues. Trimming cost V 5 bases and J 0 bases; bases outside gene matches: 7. The CDR3 region has the DNA TGTGCCAGCAGCCCACGGGACAGAAGCTCCTACGAGCAGTACTTC. Translating gives CASSPRDRSSYEQYF.

The chain employs TRBV6-5 and TRBJ1-2; maybe TRBD1 (6 bases). The CDR3 consists of 14 residues. V lost 3 bases to trimming and J lost 6 bases, with 14 bases between them. Germline V gene lookup returns CDR1 MNHEY and CDR2 SVGAGI. CDR3 in DNA: TGTGCCAGCAGTTATTCAGGGGCAGGGGATGGCTACACCTTC. It yields the protein CASSYSGAGDGYTF.

This clonotype occurred a few times. The genes are TRBV20-1 and TRBJ1-1; tentative D call: TRBD1 (5 bases). CDR3 size: 19 residues. Trimming took 1 base from V and 4 from J, leaving 28 bases between them. Germline V CDR1 and CDR2: DFQATT, SNEGSKA (reference sequence). CDR3 nucleotide sequence: TGCAGTGCTAGAGGCAGGGTTGGAAATGTTCCTCAAGGAGTCACTGAAGCTTTCTTT. It codes for CSARGRVGNVPQGVTEAFF.

V gene TRBV12-3 or TRBV12-4 combines with J gene TRBJ2-7; 7 bases match TRBD1. The CDR3 is made up of 14 amino acids. The J segment lost 2 bases and the V segment lost 5 bases, leaving 6 bases of the junction unmatched. CDR3 sequence reads: CASSPGQSPYEQYF. The CDR3 DNA follows: TGTGCCAGCAGTCCGGGACAGTCCCCCTACGAGCAGTACTTC.

This clonotype has at least ten counts. The chain joins TRBV5-4 to TRBJ1-1; D is unclear. This CDR3 region has 15 residues. The germline V and J ends were trimmed by 0 bases and 1 base, with 10 bases remaining between them. Per germline, CDR1 SGHNT and CDR2 YYREEE (reference sequence). CDR3 loop: CASSLEDPRNTEAFF. CDR3 in DNA: TGTGCCAGCAGCTTGGAGGACCCCAGGAACACTGAAGCTTTCTTT.

The chain employs TRBV5-1 and TRBJ1-1; D call uncertain. The CDR3 extends over 15 amino acids. Germline V gene lookup returns CDR1 SGHRS and CDR2 YFSETQ. Trimming removed 0 bases from V and 4 bases from J, with 13 bases in between. The CDR3 DNA sequence: TGCGCCAGCAGCTTGGGGACCGGCGTTAGCACTGAAGCTTTCTTT. Protein: CASSLGTGVSTEAFF.

This clonotype was seen more than once but under ten times. The CDR3, as DNA: TGTGCCAGCAGCACTTCCCTGACAACGGGAGGTCGGGCAGATACGCAGTATTTT. Its protein is CASSTSLTTGGRADTQYF. The rearrangement uses TRBV12-3 or TRBV12-4 and TRBJ2-3; 7 bases line up with TRBD2. The CDR3 loop spans 18 amino acids. V gave up 6 bases and J gave up 4 bases; unmatched junction bases: 19.

The sample holds a few counts of this clonotype. The genes are TRBV20-1 and TRBJ2-1; D unresolved. Trimming left V 0 bases short and J 6 bases short, with 12 bases between. Germline CDR1 is DFQATT and CDR2 is SNEGSKA (reference sequence). CDR3 length: 14 amino acids. CDR3 sequence reads: CSARDRPEGNEQFF. Here the CDR3 DNA reads TGCAGTGCTAGAGATCGGCCAGAAGGCAATGAGCAGTTCTTC.

This clonotype was seen a handful of times. The CDR3 region is CATSDPQPRREEGTDTQYF. CDR3 sequence (DNA): TGTGCCACCAGTGATCCACAACCCAGGCGGGAGGAAGGCACAGATACGCAGTATTTT. The chain recombines TRBV24-1 with TRBJ2-3, with 8 bases aligning to TRBD2. Germline assignment: CDR1 KGHDR and CDR2 SFDVKD. The CDR3 spans 19 residues. The J segment lost 1 base and the V segment lost 3 bases, leaving 14 bases of the junction unmatched.

The gene calls are TRBV9 and TRBJ2-5; D remains ambiguous. This CDR3 is built from 14 residues. Trimming stripped 0 bases from V and 1 base from J, with 7 bases between. Per germline, CDR1 SGDLS and CDR2 YYNGEE. The CDR3, as DNA: TGTGCCAGCAGCGTAGAGAGCTTCCAAGAGACCCAGTACTTC. This sequence encodes CASSVESFQETQYF.